This TCR beta chain is from a study of cytomegalovirus exposure and HLA in healthy donors. Primers for the PCR totalled 60 Vbeta and 13 Jbeta. Repertoires were generated with immunoSEQ multiplex PCR, while TCRdb's copy carries only in-frame clones and drops some. This sample has about 110,000 clones, with around 78% found just once. Findings of the study overall: 87-base-pair reads could not separate some V segments, including TRBV6-2 and TRBV6-3. Reportedly, TCR beta sequences accurately predicted HLA-A and HLA-B alleles in most subjects.

Note on this clone: The target antigen is unknown. The junction shows a germline mismatch at one end, possibly a read error.

The CDR3 is 15 residues long. The germline gives CDR1 KGHSH, CDR2 LQKENI. The source material was PBMCs. The source of this sequence is a man aged 25 to 40 in good health and CMV-seronegative. V usage is TRBV18 and J usage is TRBJ1-2, with TRBD1 matching 7 bases. As DNA, the CDR3 is TGTGCCAGCTCACCACCTTCGACAGGGAACTCTGGCTACACCTTC. As protein: CASSPPSTGNSGYTF.